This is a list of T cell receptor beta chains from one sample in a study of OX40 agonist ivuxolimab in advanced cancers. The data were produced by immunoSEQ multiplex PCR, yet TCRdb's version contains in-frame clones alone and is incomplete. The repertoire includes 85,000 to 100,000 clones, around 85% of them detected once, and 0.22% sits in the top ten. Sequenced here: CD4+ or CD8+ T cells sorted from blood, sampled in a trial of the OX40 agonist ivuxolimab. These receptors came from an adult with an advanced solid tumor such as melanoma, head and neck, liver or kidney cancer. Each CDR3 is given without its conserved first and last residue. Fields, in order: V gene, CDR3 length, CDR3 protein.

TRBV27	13	ASSRRVAGLNEQF
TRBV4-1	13	ASSQRTGRNQPQH
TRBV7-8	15	ASSLGGLYLAYNEQF
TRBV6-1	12	ASIPGTGGVGYT
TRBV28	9	ASNLQGAAF
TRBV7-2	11	ASPRTSAHSLY
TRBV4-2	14	ASSPSLAPWDYGYT
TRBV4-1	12	ASSRDRDGAEAF
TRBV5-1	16	ASSLGVSSGRVSDTQY
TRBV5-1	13	ASSPSGGAYNEQF
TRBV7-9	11	ASSFMGGPEAF
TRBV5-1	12	ASSPRGNTGELF
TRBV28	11	ASSLMSPGELF
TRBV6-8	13	ASSYSAGSVHEQY
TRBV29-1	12	SVASPAGTREQY
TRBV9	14	ASRPPAKGGTDTQY
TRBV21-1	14	ASSTQLGTEYYEQY
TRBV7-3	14	ASSHGGGPGANVLT
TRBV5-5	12	ASSSTGSETTQY
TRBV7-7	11	ASSLTGEETQY
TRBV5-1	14	ASSLDRSSGANVLT
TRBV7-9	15	ASSSHGGQLRQETQY
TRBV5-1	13	ASSLGQEGNQPQH
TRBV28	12	ASRGRSTSYEQY
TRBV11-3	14	ASSLGDRANTGELF
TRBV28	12	ASSWGTGTYGYT
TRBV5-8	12	ASSLQPLGTEAF
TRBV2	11	ASSDRTGRELF
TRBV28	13	ASSPKDRVYSPLH
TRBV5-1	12	ASSLETGQETQY
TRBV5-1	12	ASRGDNYNEKLF
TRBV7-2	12	ASSLDRSTGELF
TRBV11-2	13	ASSPQGTGTDTQY
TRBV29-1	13	SVEGWQGFNEKLF
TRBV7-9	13	ASSLFGATNTEAF
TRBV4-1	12	ASSQDSGKKSYT